These 21 T cell receptor beta chains were sequenced from one sample in a study of early T cells in non-severe SARS-CoV-2 infection. TCRdb re-derived calls from the 5' RACE reads in MiXCR, one entry per CDR3 protein. The top ten hold 8.6% of the sample, which has 50,000 to 70,000 distinct CDR3 sequences, approximately 9.3% seen once. Material for sequencing was whole blood. The origin of the receptors is an adult who was a healthcare worker with PCR-confirmed SARS-CoV-2 infection or an uninfected control (not recorded which).

This clonotype was observed many times. The J gene is TRBJ2-7, the V gene TRBV20-1, with 8 bases fitting TRBD2. With V trimmed by 1 base and J by 4 bases, 6 bases remained unmatched. The CDR3 consists of 14 residues. Germline values: CDR1 DFQATT, CDR2 SNEGSKA (reference sequence). The CDR3 DNA reads TGCAGTGCTAGAGTACCGGGAGGGCCTTACGAGCAGTACTTC. This translates into CSARVPGGPYEQYF.

This clonotype was picked up many times. The chain recombines TRBV6-1 with TRBJ2-7, with D hard to call. Trimming took off 0 bases at V and 3 bases at J, with 9 bases between the two ends. The CDR3 sequence is 14 residues long. Germline-derived CDR1 and CDR2 are MNHNS and SASEGT. CDR3 nucleotide sequence: TGTGCCAGCAGTGAAGCGATGGGATTCTACGAGCAGTACTTC. Its protein product is CASSEAMGFYEQYF.

This clonotype was detected ten times or more. The chain combines TRBV19 with TRBJ2-7; TRBD1 matches at 7 bases. Trimming took 4 bases from V and 3 from J; bases not matched to a gene: 6. This CDR3 has 14 amino acids. Germline V gene sequence: CDR1 LNHDA, CDR2 SQIVND (reference sequence). CDR3 nucleotide sequence: TGTGCCAGTAGTACGACAGGGACCCACTACGAGCAGTACTTC. It is translated as CASSTTGTHYEQYF.

This clonotype appeared many times. The genes are TRBV7-8 and TRBJ2-3; possible D gene TRBD2, 6 bases. Looked up from germline, CDR1 is SGHVS and CDR2 is FQNEAQ. The CDR3 sequence is 14 residues long. V was trimmed by 2 bases and J by 6 bases, leaving 12 bases between them. The CDR3 loop reads CASSLLALVDTQYF. For the CDR3, the DNA is TGTGCCAGCAGCTTACTAGCGTTAGTTGATACGCAGTATTTT.

This clonotype has more than one count but fewer than ten. The chain carries TRBV12-3 or TRBV12-4 and TRBJ1-5; D unclear. V was cut by 5 bases and J by 0 bases, with 5 bases left in between. The CDR3 loop spans 13 amino acids. CDR3 nucleotides: TGTGCCAGCAGTCTAACTAGCAATCAGCCCCAGCATTTT. It codes for CASSLTSNQPQHF.

This clonotype appeared many times. V usage is TRBV6-2 or TRBV6-3 and J usage is TRBJ1-1, with D maybe TRBD1 (6 bases). The V gene's germline CDR1 is MNHEY and CDR2 SVGEGT. The CDR3 length is 11 residues. V lost 5 bases and J 8 bases, leaving 9 bases between the germline ends. CDR3 amino acids: CASSTQGEAFF. The CDR3 coding sequence is TGTGCCAGCAGTACACAGGGCGAAGCTTTCTTT.

There are many counts of this clonotype. The chain recombines TRBV6-5 with TRBJ2-2; D remains unclear. The CDR3 contains 13 residues. In germline, CDR1 is MNHEY, CDR2 SVGAGI. V was cut by 8 bases and J by 7 bases, with 14 bases left in between. CDR3 amino acids: CASQLLGGGELFF. CDR3 nucleotides: TGTGCCAGCCAATTATTAGGTGGCGGGGAGCTGTTTTTT.

This clonotype has ten or more counts. The chain carries TRBV20-1 and TRBJ1-1; possible D gene TRBD1, 5 bases. CDR1 is DFQATT and CDR2 is SNEGSKA in the germline V gene (reference sequence). Trimming took off 3 bases at V and 8 bases at J, with 13 bases between the two ends. This CDR3 contains 12 residues. CDR3 amino acids: CSASGGVMEAFF. In DNA, the CDR3 is TGCAGTGCTAGTGGGGGGGTGATGGAAGCTTTCTTT.

CDR3 amino acids: CASSYSGTGVYNEQFF. CDR3 nucleotide sequence: TGCGCCAGCAGCTATTCCGGGACAGGGGTCTACAATGAGCAGTTCTTC. The chain couples TRBV5-1 to TRBJ2-1; 10 nucleotides match TRBD1. The CDR3 runs to 16 residues. V shed 3 bases, J shed 3 bases, and the junction held 6 bases outside the gene matches. Germline CDR1 SGHRS, CDR2 YFSETQ.

This clonotype has ten or more counts. The chain combines TRBV29-1 with TRBJ2-7; 7 positions match TRBD1. The V gene's germline CDR1 is SQVTM and CDR2 ANQGSEA. The CDR3 extends over 12 amino acids. V lost 8 bases and J lost 3; bases outside the gene matches: 7. CDR3 nucleotides: TGCAGCTCCCGGGACAGCCTCTACGAGCAGTACTTC. Residues: CSSRDSLYEQYF.

This clonotype was recorded a few times. The chain uses TRBV7-2 and TRBJ1-6; TRBD1 agrees at 8 bases. The germline gives CDR1 SGHTA, CDR2 FQGNSA. The junction had 8 bases not matched to a gene; V was cut back by 3 bases and J by 10 bases. The CDR3 loop spans 15 amino acids. The DNA of the CDR3 is TGTGCCAGCAGCTTCGGACAGGGAGAGGGATCACCCCTCCACTTT. It translates to CASSFGQGEGSPLHF.

The table lists this clonotype with a few counts. The V and J genes are TRBV20-1 and TRBJ1-6; possible D gene TRBD1, 5 bases. Trimming took 2 bases from V and 7 from J, leaving 12 bases between them. There are 14 residues in the CDR3. Germline V CDR1 and CDR2: DFQATT, SNEGSKA (reference sequence). The DNA of the CDR3 is TGCAGTGCTAGACACCCCAGGGAGAATTCACCCCTCCACTTT. This codes for CSARHPRENSPLHF.

The gene calls are TRBV6-4 and TRBJ2-7, with 8 positions matching TRBD1. Germline CDR1 reads MRHNA; CDR2 reads SNTAGT. CDR3 size: 14 residues. V shed 3 bases, J shed 3 bases, and the junction held 4 bases outside the gene matches. The CDR3 bases are TGTGCCAGCAGTGAGAGACAGGGGAGCTACGAGCAGTACTTC. Translating it yields CASSERQGSYEQYF.

The chain carries TRBV29-1 and TRBJ2-3; 7 bases map to TRBD1. Germline V gives CDR1 SQVTM, CDR2 ANQGSEA. CDR3 length: 14 amino acids. Trimming took 4 bases from V and 2 from J; bases not matched to a gene: 6. The CDR3, as DNA: TGCAGCGTTGCAGGGGGTAGTATCACAGATACGCAGTATTTT. As protein: CSVAGGSITDTQYF.

This clonotype turned up a few times. CDR3 residues: CASSIPSRGQPQHF. CDR3 DNA: TGTGCCAGTAGTATACCATCGCGCGGTCAGCCCCAGCATTTT. The V call is TRBV19, the J call TRBJ1-5; D gene unclear. The CDR3 has 14 amino acids. Germline V gene lookup returns CDR1 LNHDA and CDR2 SQIVND (reference sequence). The ends were cut back, 2 bases at V and 6 bases at J, with 11 bases in the middle.

Ten or more counts support this clonotype. CDR3 coding DNA: TGCGCCAGCAGCTTCGGGCAGTCTCAGCCCCAGCATTTT. It encodes CASSFGQSQPQHF. The rearrangement uses TRBV5-1 and TRBJ1-5; D not resolved. Per the germline V gene, CDR1 is SGHRS and CDR2 is YFSETQ. The CDR3 has 13 amino acids. The V end was cut by 2 bases, the J end by 6 bases, with 9 bases between.

This clonotype showed up just a few times. The CDR3 DNA is TGCAGTGCTAGACTAGCGGGAGGAGAGACCCAGTACTTC. As protein: CSARLAGGETQYF. This chain links TRBV20-1 with TRBJ2-5, with 11 bases identical to TRBD2. Germline V CDR1 and CDR2: DFQATT, SNEGSKA (reference sequence). This CDR3 has 13 residues. V shed 2 bases, J shed 4 bases, and the junction held 0 bases outside the gene matches.

This clonotype is a singleton in its sample. The chain has TRBV7-9 and TRBJ2-1; 9 bases are a match to TRBD2. The germline gives CDR1 SEHNR, CDR2 FQNEAQ (reference sequence). The CDR3 covers 15 residues. V lost 5 bases, J lost 4 bases, and 6 bases stayed unmatched. In DNA form, the CDR3 reads TGTGCCAGCAGCCTGATAGCGGGAGCGTACAATGAGCAGTTCTTC. Translated: CASSLIAGAYNEQFF.

This clonotype has at least ten counts. The gene calls are TRBV10-2 and TRBJ1-2; D perhaps matches TRBD1 (5 bases). The CDR3 extends over 13 amino acids. With 4 bases removed from V and 5 bases from J, the gap between germline ends came to 11 bases. In germline, CDR1 is WSHSY, CDR2 SAAADI. The CDR3 spells CASSAGPEYGYTF. CDR3 sequence (DNA): TGCGCCAGCAGTGCAGGGCCAGAGTATGGCTACACCTTC.

This clonotype was seen ten or more times. CDR3 in amino acids: CASNPPGIQETQYF. The CDR3 DNA is TGTGCCAGCAACCCCCCCGGCATCCAAGAGACCCAGTACTTC. This rearrangement joins TRBV6-5 to TRBJ2-5; no clear D gene. V was pared by 7 bases and J by 1 base, with 13 bases between. CDR1 and CDR2 from the germline V gene are MNHEY and SVGAGI. The CDR3 has 14 amino acids.

This clonotype came up many times. This rearrangement joins TRBV15 to TRBJ2-3, with D hard to call. The V end lost 0 bases, the J end lost 0 bases, and 10 bases lay between the germline ends. This CDR3 has 16 residues. Germline values: CDR1 LNHNV, CDR2 YYDKDF (reference sequence). CDR3 DNA: TGTGCCACCAGCAGAGATGACGGCGGCAGCACAGATACGCAGTATTTT. Protein sequence: CATSRDDGGSTDTQYF.